This TCR beta chain was recorded in a study of OX40 agonist ivuxolimab in advanced cancers. Study context: Recorded diagnoses for dose-escalation patients were hepatocellular carcinoma, melanoma, renal cell or head and neck cancer. Whole-study findings and limits: On average, a greater number of expanded clones characterised CD8+ T cells relative to CD4+. Partial responders at 0.1-3.0 mg/kg had among the lowest clonal expansion.

Blood draws occurred at baseline, cycle 4 day 1, and cycle 7 day 1. The CDR3 is made up of 13 amino acids. The germline CDR1 and CDR2 sequences are MNHNY and SVGAGI (reference sequence). Trimming removed 6 bases from V and 7 bases from J, with 15 bases in between. Notes on this clone: What it recognizes is unknown.

Generated by immunoSEQ multiplex PCR, the TCRdb table keeps only in-frame clones and is missing some. Altogether more than 60,000 clones are present, about 88% being singletons, with the ten largest covering roughly 1.2%. The sequence came from an adult with an advanced solid tumor such as melanoma, head and neck, liver or kidney cancer. The rearrangement links TRBV6-6 to TRBJ1-2; D might be TRBD1 (5 bases). Sequencing was performed on CD4+ or CD8+ T cells sorted from blood, taken in a trial of the OX40 agonist ivuxolimab. The DNA of the CDR3 is TGTGCCAGCAGCCAAGACGGAGGGGTTGGCTACACCTTC. Translated, it gives CASSQDGGVGYTF.